The 22 T cell receptor beta chains below all came from one sample that was sequenced in a study of shared clonotypes between healthy human individuals. Assay: immunoSEQ multiplex PCR; the TCRdb copy retains only in-frame clones and omits some. Of about 79,000 clones in the sample, about 65% were seen once. Material: memory CD8+ T cells sorted from blood. Regarding subset: CD45RO+ cells pooled with CCR7-negative TemRA cells. Every receptor here comes from a young man in good health.

About this clone itself: Other DNA sequences in the sample encode the same CDR3. V usage is TRBV5-1 and J usage is TRBJ2-3; 8 bases fit TRBD2. In germline, CDR1 is SGHRS, CDR2 YFSETQ. Germline trimming cut 6 bases from V and 2 bases from J; bases unmatched to any gene: 5. This CDR3 has 14 amino acids. The CDR3: CASIRGGSTDTQYF. CDR3 coding DNA: TGCGCCAGCATCCGGGGGGGATCCACAGATACGCAGTATTTT.

The gene calls are TRBV10-1 and TRBJ2-7, with 7 nucleotides matching TRBD1. From germline, CDR1 is WNHNN and CDR2 SYGVQD (reference sequence). This CDR3 has 15 amino acids. Trimming removed 0 bases from V and 3 bases from J; junction bases left unmatched: 5. The chain's CDR3 is CASSESGQASYEQYF. For the CDR3, the DNA is TGCGCCAGCAGTGAGTCCGGACAGGCTAGCTACGAGCAGTACTTC.

CDR3 in DNA: TGCGCCAGCAGCCAAGGGGACAGGGGGTCCTACGAGCAGTACTTC. This encodes CASSQGDRGSYEQYF. V is TRBV4-3 and J is TRBJ2-7, with 11 bases that match TRBD1. The CDR3 spans 15 residues. The V gene end was trimmed by 1 base and the J gene end by 1 base; junction bases not matched to a gene: 0. Germline V lookup: CDR1 LGHNA, CDR2 YSLEER.

This clone was counted only a few times. The chain couples TRBV28 to TRBJ2-5; TRBD1 matches at 11 bases. V gave up 5 bases and J gave up 4 bases; unmatched junction bases: 6. The CDR3 spans 15 residues. Germline CDR1 is MDHEN and CDR2 is SYDVKM. CDR3 in DNA: TGTGCCAGCAGTCAATGGGACAGGGGGGCAGAGACCCAGTACTTC. It specifies CASSQWDRGAETQYF.

The rearrangement joins TRBV5-1 to TRBJ1-1, with D possibly TRBD1 on 5 matching bases. With 4 bases removed from V and 2 bases from J, the gap between germline ends came to 12 bases. CDR1 and CDR2 from the germline V gene are SGHRS and YFSETQ. This CDR3 has 14 amino acids. The CDR3 loop reads CASSPTGGNTEAFF. The CDR3 coding sequence is TGCGCCAGCAGCCCCACCGGGGGAAACACTGAAGCTTTCTTT.

This clone was counted ten times or more. The chain links TRBV7-3 to TRBJ2-7; the match to TRBD2 covers 9 bases. The germline V gene encodes CDR1 SGHTA and CDR2 FQGTGA. CDR3 length: 14 amino acids. The ends lost 2 bases at V and 6 bases at J; junction bases unmatched: 5. The CDR3 region is CASSLDLAGFEQYF. The CDR3 DNA follows: TGTGCCAGCAGCTTAGACCTAGCGGGATTCGAGCAGTACTTC.

The chain employs TRBV7-9 and TRBJ1-2, with 7 nucleotides matching TRBD1. The germline V gene encodes CDR1 SEHNR and CDR2 FQNEAQ (reference sequence). The CDR3 spans 14 residues. V lost 8 bases, J lost 5 bases, and 11 bases stayed unmatched. DNA of the CDR3: TGTGCCAGCCGAGGGGAGCAGGGGGGATATGGCTACACCTTC. Translated, it gives CASRGEQGGYGYTF.

The V and J genes are TRBV10-2 and TRBJ1-3; 7 nucleotides match TRBD1. CDR1 and CDR2 from the germline V gene are WSHSY and SAAADI. This CDR3 is 13 amino acids long. V lost 6 bases and J lost 5; bases outside the gene matches: 4. This CDR3 reads CASSARGRNTIYF. The CDR3 nucleotides read TGCGCCAGCAGCGCCAGGGGGAGAAACACCATATATTTT.

CDR3 nucleotides: TGTGCCAGCAAAAGACCTCACCTCACAGATACGCAGTATTTT. Amino acid sequence: CASKRPHLTDTQYF. The genes are TRBV28 and TRBJ2-3, with no clear D. CDR1 is MDHEN, CDR2 SYDVKM, per germline. The ends were cut back, 7 bases at V and 2 bases at J, with 13 bases in the middle. This CDR3 contains 14 residues.

The J gene is TRBJ2-7, the V gene TRBV10-2; D gene uncertain. Trimming took 2 bases from V and 2 from J, leaving 16 bases between them. The CDR3 spans 16 residues. The V gene's germline CDR1 is WSHSY and CDR2 SAAADI. The DNA for the CDR3 is TGCGCCAGCAGTGAGACCTCCTCCCGAGGCCCCTACGAGCAGTACTTC. Translation: CASSETSSRGPYEQYF.

This sequence joins TRBV27 and TRBJ2-1; tentatively, D is TRBD2 (5 bases). The CDR3 is 15 amino acids. The germline V and J ends were trimmed by 0 bases and 2 bases, with 8 bases remaining between them. Germline lookup yields CDR1 MNHEY and CDR2 SMNVEV (reference sequence). CDR3 nucleotides: TGTGCCAGCAGTTTATCAGCGGAGGCCTACAATGAGCAGTTCTTC. As protein: CASSLSAEAYNEQFF.

CDR3 residues: CASSDRVTGELFF. The CDR3 DNA sequence: TGTGCCAGCTCGGACAGGGTTACCGGGGAGCTGTTTTTT. The chain combines TRBV6-6 with TRBJ2-2; 8 positions match TRBD1. Germline trimming cut 8 bases from V and 5 bases from J; bases unmatched to any gene: 4. This CDR3 has 13 residues. The germline CDR1 and CDR2 sequences are MNHNY and SVGAGI (reference sequence).

This clone was seen just once. The rearrangement links TRBV19 to TRBJ2-1; unclear D gene. The CDR3 length is 13 residues. Germline lookup yields CDR1 LNHDA and CDR2 SQIVND (reference sequence). The V end lost 3 bases, the J end lost 8 bases, and 11 bases lay between the germline ends. CDR3 in amino acids: CASSIVYSDEQFF. The CDR3 region has the DNA TGTGCCAGTAGTATCGTCTATTCAGATGAGCAGTTCTTC.

The chain has TRBV27 and TRBJ1-1; D unclear. Trimming removed 0 bases from V and 6 bases from J, with 11 bases in between. CDR3 size: 14 residues. Germline V gives CDR1 MNHEY, CDR2 SMNVEV (reference sequence). The CDR3 region has the DNA TGTGCCAGCAGTTTATCACCCGGGTTCGCTGAAGCTTTCTTT. Amino acids: CASSLSPGFAEAFF.

This clone was seen repeatedly, ten times or more. The V and J genes are TRBV16 and TRBJ1-2; D remains ambiguous. The CDR3 is 12 amino acids. Germline V gene lookup returns CDR1 KGHSY and CDR2 FQNENV. The germline V and J ends were trimmed by 0 bases and 6 bases, with 5 bases remaining between them. CDR3 nucleotides: TGTGCCAGCAGCCAATCTGCCGATGGCTACACCTTC. Its translation: CASSQSADGYTF.

The V and J genes are TRBV19 and TRBJ2-7; a weak D match, TRBD1 (5 bases). V was cut by 3 bases and J by 6 bases, with 12 bases left in between. The CDR3 loop spans 13 amino acids. Germline CDR1 and CDR2: LNHDA and SQIVND (reference sequence). The CDR3 DNA reads TGTGCCAGTAGTATGGGGCAGGATTTCGAGCAGTACTTC. As protein: CASSMGQDFEQYF. Using reference TRBV19 and TRBJ2-7 for the parts outside the CDR3, the full variable domain is DGGITQSPKYLFRKEGQNVTLSCEQNLNHDAMYWYRQDPGQGLRLIYYSQIVNDFQKGDIAEGYSVSREKKESFPLTVTSAQKNPTAFYLCASSMGQDFEQYFGPGTRLTVT.

This chain connects TRBV6-6 to TRBJ2-3; D may be TRBD2 (6 bases). Looked up from germline, CDR1 is MNHNY and CDR2 is SVGAGI (reference sequence). CDR3 length equals 15 residues. V dropped 8 bases and J dropped 5 bases, with 20 bases sitting between them. CDR3 DNA sequence: TGTGCCAGCGGTGAGACGGGAGCGGAGGGAGATACGCAGTATTTT. It specifies CASGETGAEGDTQYF.

The table lists this clone with a few counts. The chain employs TRBV28 and TRBJ1-1; D is uncertain. V lost 8 bases to trimming and J lost 1 base, with 5 bases between them. The germline V gene encodes CDR1 MDHEN and CDR2 SYDVKM. This CDR3 is built from 11 residues. The CDR3 DNA reads TGTGCCAGCGGGAGGAACACTGAAGCTTTCTTT. This codes for CASGRNTEAFF.

This clone was counted at least ten times. The rearrangement uses TRBV11-3 and TRBJ1-2; possible D gene TRBD1, 6 bases. Germline V gene data show CDR1 as SGHNT and CDR2 as YENEEA. V shed 6 bases and J shed 4 bases, with 27 bases lying between them. This CDR3 is built from 18 residues. CDR3 in amino acids: CASSDKGQPEYPLYGYTF. CDR3 sequence (DNA): TGTGCCAGCAGTGATAAAGGACAGCCGGAATACCCCCTCTATGGCTACACCTTC.

This clone has a handful of counts. The chain uses TRBV11-2 and TRBJ2-4, with D uncertain. This CDR3 region has 15 residues. Trimming pared 5 bases from V and 1 base from J, leaving 12 bases between. The germline V gene encodes CDR1 SGHAT and CDR2 FQNNGV. The chain's CDR3 is CASSPAVGAKNIQYF. CDR3 nucleotides: TGTGCCAGCAGCCCGGCAGTGGGGGCCAAAAACATTCAGTACTTC.

This clone was picked up a small number of times. The J gene is TRBJ2-6, the V gene TRBV25-1; D is ambiguous. The length of the CDR3 is 16 residues. CDR1 MGHDK and CDR2 SYGVNS come from the germline V gene. Trimming pared 2 bases from V and 1 base from J, leaving 9 bases between. Written as DNA, the CDR3 is TGTGCCAGCAGTGAAGCGAAGGATTCTGGGGCCAACGTCCTGACTTTC. Amino acid sequence: CASSEAKDSGANVLTF.

The chain joins TRBV5-6 to TRBJ2-7; D not certain. Trimming cost V 1 base and J 1 base, with 6 bases left between them. The CDR3 contains 13 residues. Germline V gives CDR1 SGHDT, CDR2 YYEEEE. DNA of the CDR3: TGTGCCAGCAGCTTGACAAGTTCCTACGAGCAGTACTTC. It yields the protein CASSLTSSYEQYF.